The clone carrying this T cell receptor (beta chain) turned up a few times. What it recognizes is unknown. This sample stems from a study of vaccination and CD4 T cells after COVID-19. Study as a whole: Control cultures were given a CEFX pool, an HIV-1 Nef pool, or no peptide.

Noted treatment: approximately nine-day PBMC culture with coronavirus spike peptide pools or control peptides (ViraFEST assay). ViraFEST used peptide pools to expand antigen-specific T cells, then sequenced TCRs. Culture of two million PBMCs per well took place with roughly 9.6 IU/ml IL-2 and about 10 ug/ml peptide pools. Negative selection enriched CD4+ T cells from cultures at 10 days. The assay that was used to sequence DNA from cultured CD4+ T cells was the Oncomine TCR Beta short-read assay. TCRdb ran MiXCR on the PCR reads and lists one entry per CDR3 protein. The table shows roughly 10,000 distinct CDR3 sequences, with 40% to 45% occurring only once. This CDR3 region has 16 residues. The germline CDR1 and CDR2 sequences are MGHRA and YSYEKL. V shed 3 bases and J shed 0 bases, with 14 bases lying between them.

The specimen was CD4+ T cells from blood, cultured in vitro. The gene calls are TRBV4-1 and TRBJ1-1; possibly TRBD1 for D (5 bases). This receptor was obtained from a human donor who had recovered from COVID-19. The chain's CDR3 is CASSQGGFVMNTEAFF. The CDR3 DNA reads as TGCGCCAGCAGCCAGGGGGGGTTCGTCATGAACACTGAAGCTTTCTTT.